This record covers a single T cell receptor beta chain. This CDR3 has 11 amino acids. CDR1 MNHEY and CDR2 SVGAGI come from the germline V gene. These data originate in a study of T cells in tumors after PD-1 blockade. The overall study: Peripheral blood samples averaged 36,536 unique clonotypes and about 110,000 templates.

Method: immunoSEQ multiplex PCR; TCRdb's copy keeps in-frame clones and lacks some. The sample yields tens of thousands of clones, roughly 84% seen once. The V and J genes are TRBV6-5 and TRBJ1-1; D not resolved. The input for sequencing was PBMCs, taken before anti-PD-1 therapy. The clonotype was recovered from a human donor with advanced basal cell or squamous cell carcinoma (not recorded which). CDR3 loop: CALTENTEAFF. CDR3 nucleotide sequence: TGTGCTTTGACGGAGAACACTGAAGCTTTCTTT.